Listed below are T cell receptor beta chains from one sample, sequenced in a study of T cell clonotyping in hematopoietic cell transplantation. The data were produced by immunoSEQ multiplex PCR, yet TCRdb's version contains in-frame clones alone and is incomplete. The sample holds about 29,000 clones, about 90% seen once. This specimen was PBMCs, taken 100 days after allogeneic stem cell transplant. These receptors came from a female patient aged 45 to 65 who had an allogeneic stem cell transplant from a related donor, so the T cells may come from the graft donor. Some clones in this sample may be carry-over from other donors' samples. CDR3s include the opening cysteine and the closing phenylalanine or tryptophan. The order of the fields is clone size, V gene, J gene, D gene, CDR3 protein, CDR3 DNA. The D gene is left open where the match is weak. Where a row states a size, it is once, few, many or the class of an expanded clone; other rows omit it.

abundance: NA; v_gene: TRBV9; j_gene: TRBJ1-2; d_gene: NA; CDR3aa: CASSVAMSVNFYGYTF; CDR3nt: TGTGCCAGCAGCGTAGCTATGTCTGTAAATTTCTATGGCTACACCTTC
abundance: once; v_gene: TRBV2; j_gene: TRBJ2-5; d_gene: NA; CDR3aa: CASSEGVSSFQETQYF; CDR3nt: TGTGCCAGCAGTGAAGGTGTGAGTTCGTTTCAAGAGACCCAGTACTTC
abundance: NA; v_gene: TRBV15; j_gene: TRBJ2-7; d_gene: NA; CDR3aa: CATSRAGTPSYEQYF; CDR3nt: TGTGCCACCAGCAGAGCTGGGACTCCGTCCTACGAGCAGTACTTC
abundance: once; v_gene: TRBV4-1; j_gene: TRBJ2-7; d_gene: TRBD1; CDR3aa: CASSLNPGTGGAQYF; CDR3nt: TGCGCCAGCAGCCTCAATCCCGGGACAGGGGGCGCCCAGTACTTC
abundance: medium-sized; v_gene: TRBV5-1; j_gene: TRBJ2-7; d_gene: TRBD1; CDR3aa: CASSLGGTGSYEQYF; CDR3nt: TGCGCCAGCTCCTTGGGGGGGACAGGGTCATACGAGCAGTACTTC
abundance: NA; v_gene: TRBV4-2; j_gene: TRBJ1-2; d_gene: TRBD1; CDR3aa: CASSQGQGADYGYTF; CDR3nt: TGTGCCAGCAGCCAAGGGCAGGGGGCCGACTATGGCTACACCTTC
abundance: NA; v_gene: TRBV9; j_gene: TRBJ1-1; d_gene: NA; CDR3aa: CASSVDKGTEAFF; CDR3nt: TGTGCCAGCAGCGTAGATAAGGGGACTGAAGCTTTCTTT
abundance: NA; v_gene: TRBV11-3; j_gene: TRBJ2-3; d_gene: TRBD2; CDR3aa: CASARQTSGLQYF; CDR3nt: TGTGCCAGCGCCCGCCAAACTAGCGGGCTGCAGTATTTT
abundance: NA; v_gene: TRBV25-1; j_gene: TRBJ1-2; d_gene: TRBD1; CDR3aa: CAGQGESGGYTF; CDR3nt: TGTGCCGGACAGGGGGAATCGGGTGGCTACACCTTC
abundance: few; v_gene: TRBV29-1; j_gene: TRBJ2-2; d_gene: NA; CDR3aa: CSVSGQPNTGELFF; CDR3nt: TGCAGCGTTTCAGGACAGCCGAACACCGGGGAGCTGTTTTTT
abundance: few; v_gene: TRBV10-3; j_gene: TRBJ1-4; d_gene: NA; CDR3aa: CAIGGRGEKLFF; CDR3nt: TGTGCCATCGGTGGCCGGGGGGAAAAACTGTTTTTT
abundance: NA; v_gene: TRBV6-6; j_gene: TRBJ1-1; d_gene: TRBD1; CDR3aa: CASSFDRGPEAFF; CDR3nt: TGTGCCAGCAGCTTCGACAGGGGGCCTGAAGCTTTCTTT
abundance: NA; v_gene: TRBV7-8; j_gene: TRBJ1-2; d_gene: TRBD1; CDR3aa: CASSPWDRENYGYTF; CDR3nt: TGTGCCAGCAGCCCCTGGGACAGGGAGAACTATGGCTACACCTTC
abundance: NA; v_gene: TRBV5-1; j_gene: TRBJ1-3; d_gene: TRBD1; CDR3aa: CASSDDRGQGNTIYF; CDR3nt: TGCGCCAGCAGCGACGACAGGGGGCAGGGAAACACCATATATTTT
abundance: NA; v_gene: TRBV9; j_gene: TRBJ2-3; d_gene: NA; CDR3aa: CASSVALAFADTQYF; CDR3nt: TGTGCCAGCAGCGTAGCTCTAGCGTTCGCAGATACGCAGTATTTT
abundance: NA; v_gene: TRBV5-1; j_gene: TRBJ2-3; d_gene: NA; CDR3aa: CASRPGLPKSDTQYF; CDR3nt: TGCGCCAGCAGGCCGGGACTCCCCAAGTCAGATACGCAGTATTTT
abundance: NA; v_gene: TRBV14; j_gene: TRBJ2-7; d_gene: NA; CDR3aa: CASSLGYEQYF; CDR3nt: TGTGCCAGCAGTCTCGGATACGAGCAGTACTTC
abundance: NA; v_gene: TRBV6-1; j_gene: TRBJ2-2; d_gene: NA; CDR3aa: CASRAVTGELFF; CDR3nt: TGTGCCAGCAGGGCCGTCACCGGGGAGCTGTTTTTT
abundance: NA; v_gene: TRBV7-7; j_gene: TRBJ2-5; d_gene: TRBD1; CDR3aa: CASSLVGQGAHETQYF; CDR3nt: TGTGCCAGCAGCTTAGTCGGGCAGGGGGCCCACGAGACCCAGTACTTC
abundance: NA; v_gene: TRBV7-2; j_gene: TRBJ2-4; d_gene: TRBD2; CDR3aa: CASSYLAGGPENIQYF; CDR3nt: TGTGCCAGCAGTTACTTAGCGGGGGGGCCAGAAAACATTCAGTACTTC
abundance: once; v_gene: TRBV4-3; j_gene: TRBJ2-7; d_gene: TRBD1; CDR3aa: CASSQWTGSYEQYF; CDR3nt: TGCGCCAGCAGCCAATGGACAGGCTCCTACGAGCAGTACTTC
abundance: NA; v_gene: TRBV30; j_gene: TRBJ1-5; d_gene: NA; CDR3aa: CAWSPGDQPQHF; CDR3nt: TGTGCCTGGAGCCCGGGAGATCAGCCCCAGCATTTT
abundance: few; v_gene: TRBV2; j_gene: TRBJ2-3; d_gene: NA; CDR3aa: CARRGGLSTDTQYF; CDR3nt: TGTGCCCGAAGGGGGGGGCTGAGCACAGATACGCAGTATTTT
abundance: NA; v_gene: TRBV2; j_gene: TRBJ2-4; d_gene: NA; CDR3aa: CASSGGRAKNIQYF; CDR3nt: TGTGCCAGCAGTGGTGGCAGGGCCAAAAACATTCAGTACTTC
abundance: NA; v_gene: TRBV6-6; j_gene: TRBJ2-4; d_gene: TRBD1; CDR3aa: CASTPAGGEGNIQYF; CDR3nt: TGTGCCAGCACCCCGGCAGGGGGCGAGGGAAACATTCAGTACTTC
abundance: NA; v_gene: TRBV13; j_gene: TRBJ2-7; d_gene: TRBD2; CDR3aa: CASSGETSGGPQYF; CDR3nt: TGTGCCAGCAGCGGGGAGACTAGCGGGGGGCCTCAGTACTTC
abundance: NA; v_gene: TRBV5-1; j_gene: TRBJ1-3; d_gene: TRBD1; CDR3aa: CASSVQGAGNTIYF; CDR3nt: TGCGCCAGCAGCGTTCAGGGGGCTGGAAACACCATATATTTT
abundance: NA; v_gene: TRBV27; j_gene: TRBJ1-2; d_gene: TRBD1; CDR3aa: CASSRDRKDGYTF; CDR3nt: TGTGCCAGCAGTCGGGACAGGAAAGATGGCTACACCTTC
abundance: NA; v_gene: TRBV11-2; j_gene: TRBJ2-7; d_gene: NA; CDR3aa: CASSTQGSYEQYF; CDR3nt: TGTGCCAGCAGCACCCAGGGGTCCTACGAGCAGTACTTC
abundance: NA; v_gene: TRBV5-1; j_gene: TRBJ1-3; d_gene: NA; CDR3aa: CASSPTGSGNTIYF; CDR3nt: TGCGCCAGCAGCCCCACAGGGTCCGGAAACACCATATATTTT